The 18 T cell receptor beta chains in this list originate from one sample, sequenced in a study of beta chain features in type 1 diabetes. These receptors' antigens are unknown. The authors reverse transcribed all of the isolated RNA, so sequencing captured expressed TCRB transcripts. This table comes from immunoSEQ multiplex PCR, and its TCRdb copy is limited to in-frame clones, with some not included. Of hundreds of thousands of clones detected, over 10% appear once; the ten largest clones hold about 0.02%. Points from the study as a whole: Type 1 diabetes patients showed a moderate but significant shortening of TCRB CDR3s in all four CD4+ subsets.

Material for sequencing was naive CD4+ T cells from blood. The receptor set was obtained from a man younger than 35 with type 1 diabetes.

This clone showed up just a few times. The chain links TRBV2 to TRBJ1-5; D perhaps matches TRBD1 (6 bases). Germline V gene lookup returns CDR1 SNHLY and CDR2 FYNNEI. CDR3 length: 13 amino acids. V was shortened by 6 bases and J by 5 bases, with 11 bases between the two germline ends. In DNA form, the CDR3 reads TGTGCCAGCAGGACGGACAGTTATCAGCCCCAGCATTTT. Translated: CASRTDSYQPQHF.

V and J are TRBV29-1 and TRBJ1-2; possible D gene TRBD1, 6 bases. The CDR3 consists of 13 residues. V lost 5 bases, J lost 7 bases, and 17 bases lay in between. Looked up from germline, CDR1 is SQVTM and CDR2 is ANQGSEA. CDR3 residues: CSVFAGTLGGYTF. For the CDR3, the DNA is TGCAGCGTTTTCGCCGGGACATTGGGTGGCTACACCTTC.

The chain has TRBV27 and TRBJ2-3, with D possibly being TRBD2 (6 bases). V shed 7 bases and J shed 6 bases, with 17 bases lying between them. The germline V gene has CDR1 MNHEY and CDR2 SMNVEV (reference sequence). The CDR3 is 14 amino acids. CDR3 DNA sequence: TGTGCCAGCACCTCCGGGACTGCGTTGGATACGCAGTATTTT. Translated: CASTSGTALDTQYF.

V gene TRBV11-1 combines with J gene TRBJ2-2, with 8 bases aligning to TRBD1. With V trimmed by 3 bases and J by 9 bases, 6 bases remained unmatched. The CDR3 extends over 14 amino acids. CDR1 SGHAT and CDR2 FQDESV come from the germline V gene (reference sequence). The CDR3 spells CASSFSQGARELFF. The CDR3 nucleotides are TGTGCCAGCAGCTTCAGTCAGGGGGCCCGGGAGCTGTTTTTT.

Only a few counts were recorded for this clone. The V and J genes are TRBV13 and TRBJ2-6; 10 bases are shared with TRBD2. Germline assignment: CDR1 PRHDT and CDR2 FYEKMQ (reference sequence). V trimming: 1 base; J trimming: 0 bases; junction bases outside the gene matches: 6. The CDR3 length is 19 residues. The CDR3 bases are TGTGCCAGCAGCTTAGTAGTCCTAGCGGGGGCCTCTGGGGCCAACGTCCTGACTTTC. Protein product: CASSLVVLAGASGANVLTF.

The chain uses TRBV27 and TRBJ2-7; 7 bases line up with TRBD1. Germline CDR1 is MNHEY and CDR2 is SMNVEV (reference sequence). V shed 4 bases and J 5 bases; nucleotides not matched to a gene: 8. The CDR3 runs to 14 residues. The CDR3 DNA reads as TGTGCCAGCAGTTCCCTCGACAGGGACCACGAGCAGTACTTC. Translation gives CASSSLDRDHEQYF.

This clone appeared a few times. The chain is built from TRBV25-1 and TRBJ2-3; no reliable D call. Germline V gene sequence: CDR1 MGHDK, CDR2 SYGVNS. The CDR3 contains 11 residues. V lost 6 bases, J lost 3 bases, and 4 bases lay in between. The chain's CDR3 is CASRLTDTQYF. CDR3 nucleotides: TGTGCCAGCAGGTTAACAGATACGCAGTATTTT. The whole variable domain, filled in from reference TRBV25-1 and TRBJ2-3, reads EADIYQTPRYLVIGTGKKITLECSQTMGHDKMYWYQQDPGMELHLIHYSYGVNSTEKGDLSSESTVSRIRTEHFPLTLESARPSHTSQYLCASRLTDTQYFGPGTRLTVL.

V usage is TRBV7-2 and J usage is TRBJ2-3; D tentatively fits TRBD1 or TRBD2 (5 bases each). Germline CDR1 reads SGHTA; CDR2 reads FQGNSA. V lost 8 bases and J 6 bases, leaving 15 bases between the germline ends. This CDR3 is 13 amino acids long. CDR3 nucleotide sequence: TGTGCCAGCTCCCCAGGGAGAGTGGATACGCAGTATTTT. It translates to CASSPGRVDTQYF.

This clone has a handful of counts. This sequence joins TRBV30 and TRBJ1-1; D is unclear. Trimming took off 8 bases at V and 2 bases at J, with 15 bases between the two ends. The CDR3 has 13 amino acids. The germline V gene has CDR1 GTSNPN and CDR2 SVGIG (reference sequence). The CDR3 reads CAQTHGRNTEAFF. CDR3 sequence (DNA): TGTGCCCAAACCCACGGCAGAAACACTGAAGCTTTCTTT.

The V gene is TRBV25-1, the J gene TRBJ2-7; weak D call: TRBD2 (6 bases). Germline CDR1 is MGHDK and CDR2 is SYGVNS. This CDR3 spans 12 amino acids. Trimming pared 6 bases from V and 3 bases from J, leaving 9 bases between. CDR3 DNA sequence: TGTGCCAGCAGAATGACTAGCTACGAGCAGTACTTC. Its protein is CASRMTSYEQYF.

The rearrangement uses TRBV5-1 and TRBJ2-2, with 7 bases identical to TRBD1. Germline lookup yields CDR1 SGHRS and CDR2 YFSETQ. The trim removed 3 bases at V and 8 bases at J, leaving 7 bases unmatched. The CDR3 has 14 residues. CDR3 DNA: TGCGCCAGCAGCTCCCGACAGGGTGCGGGGGAGCTGTTTTTT. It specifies CASSSRQGAGELFF.

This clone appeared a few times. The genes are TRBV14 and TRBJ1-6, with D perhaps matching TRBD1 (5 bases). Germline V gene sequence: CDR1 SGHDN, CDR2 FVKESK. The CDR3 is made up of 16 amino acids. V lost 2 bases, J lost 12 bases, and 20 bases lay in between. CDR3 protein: CASSQLGGRAEKPLHF. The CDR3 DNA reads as TGTGCCAGCAGCCAACTCGGCGGCAGGGCCGAAAAACCCCTCCACTTT.

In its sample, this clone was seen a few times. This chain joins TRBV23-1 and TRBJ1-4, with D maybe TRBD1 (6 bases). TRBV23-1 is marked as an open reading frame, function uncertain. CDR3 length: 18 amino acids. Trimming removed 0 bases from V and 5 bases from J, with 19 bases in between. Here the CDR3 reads CASSQSEVQGQRNEKLFF. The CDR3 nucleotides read TGCGCCAGCAGTCAATCGGAAGTCCAAGGACAGCGCAATGAAAAACTGTTTTTT.

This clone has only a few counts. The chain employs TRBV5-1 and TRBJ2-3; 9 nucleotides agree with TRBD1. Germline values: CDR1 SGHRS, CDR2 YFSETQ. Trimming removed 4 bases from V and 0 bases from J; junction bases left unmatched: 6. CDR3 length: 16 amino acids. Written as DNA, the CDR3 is TGCGCCAGCAGCGCCGGGACAGGGCCTAGCACAGATACGCAGTATTTT. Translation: CASSAGTGPSTDTQYF. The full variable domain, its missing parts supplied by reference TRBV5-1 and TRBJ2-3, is KAGVTQTPRYLIKTRGQQVTLSCSPISGHRSVSWYQQTPGQGLQFLFEYFSETQRNKGNFPGRFSGRQFSNSRSEMNVSTLELGDSALYLCASSAGTGPSTDTQYFGPGTRLTVL.

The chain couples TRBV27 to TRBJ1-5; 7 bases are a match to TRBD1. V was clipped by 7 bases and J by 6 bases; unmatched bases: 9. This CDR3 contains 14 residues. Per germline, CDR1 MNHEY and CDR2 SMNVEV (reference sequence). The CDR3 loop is CASTPTGLFQPQHF. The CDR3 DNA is TGTGCCAGCACTCCGACAGGGCTATTTCAGCCCCAGCATTTT.

The CDR3 region has the DNA TGCAGCGTTGAGGGAGACAGGGGGCACTCTGGGGCCAACGTCCTGACTTTC. This encodes CSVEGDRGHSGANVLTF. This rearrangement joins TRBV29-1 to TRBJ2-6; 10 bases are shared with TRBD1. Germline-derived CDR1 and CDR2 are SQVTM and ANQGSEA. Trimming took 3 bases from V and 0 from J; bases not matched to a gene: 5. There are 17 residues in the CDR3.

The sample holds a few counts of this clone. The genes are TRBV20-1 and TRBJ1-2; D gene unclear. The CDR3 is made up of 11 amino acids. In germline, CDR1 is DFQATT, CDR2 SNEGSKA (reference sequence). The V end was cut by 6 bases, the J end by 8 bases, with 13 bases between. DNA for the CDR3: TGCAGTGCCTCGGGTACTTTGGGCTACACCTTC. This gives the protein CSASGTLGYTF.

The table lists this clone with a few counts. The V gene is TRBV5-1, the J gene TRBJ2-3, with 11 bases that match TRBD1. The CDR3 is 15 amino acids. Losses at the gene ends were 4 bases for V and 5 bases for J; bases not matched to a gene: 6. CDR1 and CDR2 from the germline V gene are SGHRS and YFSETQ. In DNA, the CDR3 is TGCGCCAGCAGCATTGGACAGGGGGCGGGAGATACGCAGTATTTT. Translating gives CASSIGQGAGDTQYF.